This TCR beta chain stems from a study of blood T cell repertoires in COVID-19. Study overall: Acute and convalescent COVID-19 samples came from the United States, Italy and Spain. PBMCs, B-cell-depleted T cells, or T cells provided the cDNA or gDNA that made up the material.

Germline V gene sequence: CDR1 MNHEY, CDR2 SMNVEV (reference sequence). The CDR3 spans 18 residues. Trimming took 3 bases from V and 1 from J; bases not matched to a gene: 8. In the authors' methods: Nucleated cell counts were estimated from reference gene primer amplification. Clones were read by immunoSEQ multiplex PCR, and TCRdb kept only the in-frame ones, dropping some. From that table come the V and J calls and clone size; the DNA was used to work out D and trimming. The table records some 44,000 clones, about 91% of them present only once. The clonotype comes from a man in his forties or fifties with active COVID-19. The chain links TRBV27 to TRBJ2-2; 10 bases fit TRBD2. Sequenced material: peripheral blood. The CDR3 region is CASSFSPSGRENTGELFF. The CDR3 DNA reads TGTGCCAGCAGTTTCTCCCCCAGCGGGAGGGAGAACACCGGGGAGCTGTTTTTT.